This T cell receptor beta chain stems from a study of shared T cell receptors in the human thymus. Some clones are missing from TCRdb's copy, which holds only in-frame ones; the method was immunoSEQ multiplex PCR. The sample has approximately 760,000 clones; 70% to 90% are singletons. The same specimen was also included in a second study, on human thymus T cells. That study reports: From resections taken during corrective heart surgery, the thymus tissue was obtained. Thymic TCR repertoires of unrelated people reportedly overlapped highly.

This TCR was sampled from a girl under three years old with a congenital heart defect. The sample comprised thymocytes.

The DNA of the CDR3 is TGTGCCAGCAGCCACCCCGGCCGGGGATCGAACACCGGGGAGCTGTTTTTT. Its translation: CASSHPGRGSNTGELFF. The J gene is TRBJ2-2, the V gene TRBV5-8; perhaps TRBD2 as D (5 bases). This CDR3 is built from 17 residues. The V end lost 4 bases, the J end lost 0 bases, and 16 bases lay between the germline ends. Germline assignment: CDR1 SGHTS and CDR2 YDEGEE.